A single sample is the source of the 3 T cell receptor beta chains below, sequenced in a study of a mutant IDH1 vaccine in newly diagnosed glioma. Generated by immunoSEQ multiplex PCR, the TCRdb table keeps only in-frame clones and is missing some. The data show 15,000 to 20,000 clones, roughly 95% seen once. As for time point: baseline, week 1 (first vaccination visit). Treatment of the sample: pre-vaccination baseline after standard-of-care therapy. The input for sequencing was peripheral blood mononuclear cells (PBMCs), taken from a glioma patient treated with radiotherapy, temozolomide or both. These TCRs come from a woman aged 18-29 years with glioma. Some clones in this sample may be carry-over from other donors' samples.

The V and J genes are TRBV5-5 and TRBJ1-1; maybe TRBD1 (6 bases). The CDR3 contains 15 residues. In germline, CDR1 is SGHKS, CDR2 YYEKEE (reference sequence). V was shortened by 4 bases and J by 1 base, with 14 bases between the two germline ends. CDR3 region: CASSLMTGANTEAFF. In DNA form, the CDR3 reads TGTGCCAGCAGCCTAATGACAGGCGCGAACACTGAAGCTTTCTTT.

The genes are TRBV6-6 and TRBJ2-1, with 12 bases matching TRBD1. The V gene end was trimmed by 6 bases and the J gene end by 5 bases; junction bases not matched to a gene: 5. The germline gives CDR1 MNHNY, CDR2 SVGAGI (reference sequence). The CDR3 loop spans 15 amino acids. The CDR3 reads CASRDGTGGHNEQFF. The CDR3 nucleotides read TGTGCCAGCAGGGATGGGACAGGGGGCCACAATGAGCAGTTCTTC.

V and J are TRBV5-4 and TRBJ1-3; 8 bases align to TRBD1. Germline CDR1 and CDR2: SGHNT and YYREEE (reference sequence). The CDR3 spans 15 residues. Trimming at V came to 5 bases and at J to 3 bases, leaving 7 bases not matched to a gene. CDR3 residues: CASREGQGYGNTIYF. CDR3 nucleotides: TGTGCCAGCAGGGAAGGACAGGGCTATGGAAACACCATATATTTT.